This T cell receptor (beta chain) was captured in a study of blood T cell repertoires in COVID-19. Study-wide background: The origin of the acute and convalescent COVID-19 samples was the United States, Italy and Spain. PBMCs, B-cell-depleted T cells, or T cells were the source of the cDNA or gDNA that made up the material.

Germline assignment: CDR1 SGHTA and CDR2 FQGTGA. The V and J ends lost 5 bases and 5 bases respectively, with 18 bases between them. CDR3 size: 15 residues. Per the study methods: Estimated nucleated cell counts came from reference gene primer amplification. Generated by immunoSEQ multiplex PCR, the TCRdb table keeps only in-frame clones and is missing some. V, J and clone size reflect that table, while D and trimming were determined from the DNA. The repertoire holds 210,000 or so clones, approximately 84% seen once, with about 4.5% in the top ten. J is TRBJ1-1 and V is TRBV7-3, with D possibly being TRBD1 (5 bases). The sample consisted of peripheral blood. The TCR was taken from a man aged 45 to 65 with acute or convalescent COVID-19. CDR3 residues: CASSSGGRGQTEAFF. In DNA, the CDR3 is TGTGCCAGCAGCAGTGGTGGGAGGGGCCAGACTGAAGCTTTCTTT.